This T cell receptor (beta chain) was sequenced for a study of blood T cell repertoires in COVID-19. Only in-frame clones appear in the TCRdb table, and some are missing; sequencing was by immunoSEQ multiplex PCR. The sample has roughly 53,000 clones; 89% are singletons. The V segment lost 3 bases and the J segment 0 bases; nucleotides outside the gene matches: 10. CDR1 and CDR2 (germline): SGHDT, YYEEEE. CDR3 length: 19 amino acids. The sample taken for sequencing was peripheral blood. This TCR was sampled from a man aged 60-69 years with acute or convalescent COVID-19. This chain connects TRBV5-6 to TRBJ1-6; 9 nucleotides line up with TRBD1. The CDR3 DNA reads TGTGCCAGCAGCTCATTGCGGACAGGGGCAAGCTCCTATAATTCACCCCTCCACTTT. Translation gives CASSSLRTGASSYNSPLHF.